Below, 13 T cell receptor beta chains from the same sample are listed, as sequenced in a study of blood T cell repertoires in COVID-19. Repertoires were generated with immunoSEQ multiplex PCR, while TCRdb's copy carries only in-frame clones and drops some. The data show some 100,000 clones, with more than 65% seen just once and roughly 4.4% held by the top ten. Sequenced material: peripheral blood. The receptors shown here come from a man in his fifties or sixties with acute or convalescent COVID-19.

The chain is built from TRBV7-9 and TRBJ1-2, with D perhaps TRBD1 (6 bases). The CDR3 is 14 amino acids. Germline CDR1 and CDR2: SEHNR and FQNEAQ (reference sequence). Between the trimmed V and J ends, which lost 5 bases and 1 base, there was a span of 11 bases. CDR3 protein: CASSRQEINYGYTF. DNA of the CDR3: TGTGCCAGCAGCCGACAGGAGATTAACTATGGCTACACCTTC.

The CDR3 DNA follows: TGTGCCAGCAGCGCTACAGGGGGTCTGCCCTACAATGAGCAGTTCTTC. Encoded protein: CASSATGGLPYNEQFF. This chain uses TRBV9 with TRBJ2-1; 8 positions agree with TRBD1. This CDR3 region has 16 residues. The V gene end was trimmed by 3 bases and the J gene end by 2 bases; junction bases not matched to a gene: 7. From germline, CDR1 is SGDLS and CDR2 YYNGEE. The complete variable domain, with remaining parts taken from reference TRBV9 and TRBJ2-1, reads DSGVTQTPKHLITATGQRVTLRCSPRSGDLSVYWYQQSLDQGLQFLIQYYNGEERAKGNILERFSAQQFPDLHSELNLSSLELGDSALYFCASSATGGLPYNEQFFGPGTRLTVL.

The chain joins TRBV28 to TRBJ2-5; D not resolved. The V end lost 3 bases, the J end lost 5 bases, and 10 bases lay between the germline ends. The CDR3 runs to 13 residues. Germline loops: CDR1 MDHEN, CDR2 SYDVKM. This chain's CDR3 is CASSFPPFETQYF. CDR3 bases: TGTGCCAGCAGTTTCCCTCCGTTTGAGACCCAGTACTTC.

This chain connects TRBV5-4 to TRBJ2-1; the match to TRBD2 covers 14 bases. V trimming: 2 bases; J trimming: 8 bases; junction bases outside the gene matches: 3. Germline assignment: CDR1 SGHNT and CDR2 YYREEE (reference sequence). There are 15 residues in the CDR3. The CDR3, as DNA: TGTGCCAGCAGCTTCCCGGGACTAGCGGGAGATGAGCAGTTCTTC. It yields the protein CASSFPGLAGDEQFF.

This chain connects TRBV10-3 to TRBJ1-6; tentatively, D is TRBD1 (5 bases). Germline values: CDR1 ENHRY, CDR2 SYGVKD. Between the trimmed V and J ends, which lost 2 bases and 11 bases, there was a span of 16 bases. The CDR3 sequence is 15 residues long. In DNA form, the CDR3 reads TGTGCCATCAGTGAGAGGTTAGTGGAGGGACCACCCCTCCACTTT. Encoded protein: CAISERLVEGPPLHF.

The chain links TRBV6-4 to TRBJ2-3, with 10 bases fitting TRBD2. The CDR3 is 13 amino acids. CDR1 and CDR2 from the germline V gene are MRHNA and SNTAGT. V lost 11 bases and J lost 4; bases outside the gene matches: 6. The CDR3 sequence is CARGLAASDTQYF. Here the CDR3 DNA reads TGTGCCCGCGGACTAGCGGCGTCAGATACGCAGTATTTT.

The V and J genes are TRBV6-6 and TRBJ2-1, with 7 bases identical to TRBD2. The germline CDR1 and CDR2 sequences are MNHNY and SVGAGI (reference sequence). After removal of 3 bases from V and 4 bases from J, the junction contained 9 bases not matched to a gene. This CDR3 is 16 amino acids long. DNA of the CDR3: TGTGCCAGCAGTTATTTGGGGGAGGGTACGTACAATGAGCAGTTCTTC. Encoded protein: CASSYLGEGTYNEQFF.

This clone was observed a few times. The CDR3 nucleotides read TGCGCCAGCAGTGAGGGCTATTCCGGGACACACTACGAGCAGTACTTC. Protein sequence: CASSEGYSGTHYEQYF. The gene calls are TRBV10-1 and TRBJ2-7, with a possible D match to TRBD1 (6 bases). CDR3 length: 16 residues. Germline CDR1 WNHNN, CDR2 SYGVQD (reference sequence). Trimming shortened V by 2 bases and J by 3 bases, and 17 bases separated the two germline ends.

This chain uses TRBV30 with TRBJ2-1; 7 nucleotides agree with TRBD1. This CDR3 region has 11 residues. V dropped 0 bases and J dropped 14; count of bases not matched to a gene: 4. From germline, CDR1 is GTSNPN and CDR2 SVGIG (reference sequence). The CDR3 DNA follows: TGTGCCTGGAGTGTACAGACAGGGAAGTTCTTC. Residues: CAWSVQTGKFF.

Remarks on this clone: Within the sample, other DNA sequences also encode this same CDR3. The gene calls are TRBV3-1 (or the pseudogene TRBV3-2) and TRBJ2-5, with 13 nucleotides matching TRBD2. The trim removed 4 bases at V and 1 base at J, leaving 3 bases unmatched. The germline CDR1 and CDR2 sequences are LGHDT and YNNKEL (reference sequence). This CDR3 has 16 amino acids. In DNA, the CDR3 is TGTGCCAGCAGCCCGGGACTAGCGGGACTCCAAGAGACCCAGTACTTC. Protein: CASSPGLAGLQETQYF.

The chain joins TRBV19 to TRBJ2-1; TRBD2 agrees at 12 bases. With V trimmed by 8 bases and J by 8 bases, 7 bases remained unmatched. Germline values: CDR1 LNHDA, CDR2 SQIVND (reference sequence). The CDR3 loop spans 14 amino acids. CDR3 region: CASASGGVRDEQFF. In nucleotides, the CDR3 is TGTGCCAGTGCTAGCGGGGGGGTTCGAGATGAGCAGTTCTTC.

This clone was detected a few times. This chain connects TRBV2 to TRBJ2-2; no reliable D call. V was cut by 1 base and J by 7 bases, with 13 bases left in between. The V gene's germline CDR1 is SNHLY and CDR2 FYNNEI. CDR3 size: 15 residues. CDR3 loop: CASSEDRVNGGELFF. For the CDR3, the DNA is TGTGCCAGCAGTGAAGACAGAGTGAACGGCGGGGAGCTGTTTTTT. Full variable domain (remainder filled in from reference TRBV2 and TRBJ2-2): EPEVTQTPSHQVTQMGQEVILRCVPISNHLYFYWYRQILGQKVEFLVSFYNNEISEKSEIFDDQFSVERPDGSNFTLKIRSTKLEDSAMYFCASSEDRVNGGELFFGEGSRLTVL.

The gene calls are TRBV7-9 and TRBJ2-3; 12 positions agree with TRBD2. CDR1 is SEHNR, CDR2 FQNEAQ, per germline (reference sequence). The junction had 8 bases not matched to a gene; V was cut back by 6 bases and J by 4 bases. The CDR3 has 16 residues. CDR3 amino acids: CASRLTTSGGPDTQYF. CDR3 DNA sequence: TGTGCCAGCAGACTCACGACTAGCGGGGGTCCAGATACGCAGTATTTT.